This is a list of T cell receptor beta chains from one sample in a study of human T cells and chemical hapten exposure. TCRdb used MiXCR to reprocess the RACE reads, holding one entry per CDR3 protein. The profile shows more than 85,000 distinct CDR3 sequences, about a tenth of them singletons. The sequencing used whole blood, collected in connection with sensitization to the hapten diphenylcyclopropenone (DPC). The receptors here all came from a woman in her thirties or forties with alopecia areata. Some clones in this sample may be carry-over from other donors' samples. Each CDR3 is given with its conserved first and last residue. Fields, in order: V gene, clone size, D gene, J gene, CDR3 protein, CDR3 DNA. A D gene is named only where the DNA matches it firmly. Some rows have no size entry. The others give once, few or many, or a class for an expanded clone.

v_call: TRBV29-1; clone_size: few; d_call: -; j_call: TRBJ1-1; cdr3_aa: CSHQERWPVHTEAFF; cdr3_nt: TGCAGCCACCAAGAGAGATGGCCAGTTCACACTGAAGCTTTCTTT
v_call: TRBV6-5; clone_size: many; d_call: -; j_call: TRBJ1-2; cdr3_aa: CASIPGGGLNYGYTF; cdr3_nt: TGTGCCAGCATCCCCGGTGGAGGTCTTAACTATGGCTACACCTTC
v_call: TRBV4-3; clone_size: many; d_call: -; j_call: TRBJ1-1; cdr3_aa: CASSQDSGYVNTEAFF; cdr3_nt: TGCGCCAGCAGCCAAGACTCGGGCTACGTTAACACTGAAGCTTTCTTT
v_call: TRBV12-3/TRBV12-4; clone_size: few; d_call: -; j_call: TRBJ1-2; cdr3_aa: CASSPGTGVSRGYTF; cdr3_nt: TGTGCCAGCAGTCCTGGGACCGGCGTTTCGCGGGGCTACACCTTC
v_call: TRBV2; clone_size: -; d_call: -; j_call: TRBJ2-3; cdr3_aa: CASTGTSVTDKQYF; cdr3_nt: TGTGCCAGCACGGGGACATCTGTCACAGATAAGCAGTATTTT
v_call: TRBV5-1; clone_size: few; d_call: -; j_call: TRBJ2-1; cdr3_aa: CASSLGSARDNEQFF; cdr3_nt: TGCGCCAGCAGCTTAGGGTCAGCAAGGGACAATGAGCAGTTCTTC
v_call: TRBV6-2/TRBV6-3; clone_size: many; d_call: -; j_call: TRBJ1-1; cdr3_aa: CASSLGGEAFF; cdr3_nt: TGTGCCAGCAGCCTGGGGGGTGAAGCTTTCTTT
v_call: TRBV6-6; clone_size: -; d_call: -; j_call: TRBJ1-2; cdr3_aa: CASSYTPFGVSNYGYTF; cdr3_nt: TGTGCCAGCAGTTACACCCCGTTTGGAGTGTCTAACTATGGCTACACCTTC
v_call: TRBV5-6; clone_size: -; d_call: -; j_call: TRBJ2-4; cdr3_aa: CASSAIAKNIQYF; cdr3_nt: TGTGCCAGCAGCGCGATAGCCAAAAACATTCAGTACTTC
v_call: TRBV7-9; clone_size: -; d_call: TRBD1; j_call: TRBJ1-1; cdr3_aa: CASSSWDRGIEAFF; cdr3_nt: TGTGCCAGCAGCTCCTGGGACAGGGGGATTGAAGCTTTCTTT
v_call: TRBV28; clone_size: -; d_call: -; j_call: TRBJ2-7; cdr3_aa: CASSARIFSYEQYF; cdr3_nt: TGTGCCAGCAGTGCGAGAATTTTTTCCTACGAGCAGTACTTC
v_call: TRBV6-2/TRBV6-3; clone_size: -; d_call: TRBD2; j_call: TRBJ2-1; cdr3_aa: CASSSSGAYNEQFF; cdr3_nt: TGTGCCAGCAGTTCTAGCGGGGCCTACAATGAGCAGTTCTTC
v_call: TRBV6-4; clone_size: many; d_call: TRBD1; j_call: TRBJ2-2; cdr3_aa: CASSDSSGQGPGELFF; cdr3_nt: TGTGCCAGCAGTGACTCTTCGGGACAGGGGCCCGGGGAGCTGTTTTTT
v_call: TRBV11-2; clone_size: many; d_call: -; j_call: TRBJ2-5; cdr3_aa: CASSLGSMRGQETQYF; cdr3_nt: TGTGCCAGCAGCTTAGGGTCCATGAGGGGCCAAGAGACCCAGTACTTC
v_call: TRBV3-1; clone_size: many; d_call: -; j_call: TRBJ1-3; cdr3_aa: CASSHALGVGNTIYF; cdr3_nt: TGTGCCAGCAGCCATGCCCTTGGGGTTGGAAACACCATATATTTT
v_call: TRBV7-2; clone_size: few; d_call: -; j_call: TRBJ1-1; cdr3_aa: CASRPTAPMNTEAFF; cdr3_nt: TGTGCCAGCAGGCCGACAGCCCCAATGAACACTGAAGCTTTCTTT
v_call: TRBV5-4; clone_size: many; d_call: TRBD2; j_call: TRBJ2-7; cdr3_aa: CASSLASGGAYEQYF; cdr3_nt: TGTGCCAGCAGCTTGGCTAGCGGGGGCGCCTACGAGCAGTACTTC
v_call: TRBV6-1; clone_size: many; d_call: -; j_call: TRBJ2-5; cdr3_aa: CASRERAAGAQETQYF; cdr3_nt: TGTGCCAGCAGAGAAAGGGCGGCGGGGGCCCAAGAGACCCAGTACTTC
v_call: TRBV12-3/TRBV12-4; clone_size: -; d_call: -; j_call: TRBJ2-3; cdr3_aa: CASSNRTDTQYF; cdr3_nt: TGTGCCAGCAGTAACAGGACAGATACGCAGTATTTT
v_call: TRBV7-2; clone_size: many; d_call: TRBD2; j_call: TRBJ2-7; cdr3_aa: CASSLRLTSGGAIIF; cdr3_nt: TGTGCCAGCAGCTTAAGGCTGACTAGCGGGGGGGCCATAATATTC
v_call: TRBV6-5; clone_size: few; d_call: -; j_call: TRBJ2-2; cdr3_aa: CASSWAGLIGANTGELFF; cdr3_nt: TGTGCCAGCAGTTGGGCGGGGCTAATAGGGGCGAACACCGGGGAGCTGTTTTTT
v_call: TRBV10-3; clone_size: -; d_call: -; j_call: TRBJ1-6; cdr3_aa: CAISNREPPSPLHF; cdr3_nt: TGTGCCATCAGTAACAGGGAGCCCCCTTCACCCCTCCACTTT
v_call: TRBV15; clone_size: few; d_call: -; j_call: TRBJ2-2; cdr3_aa: CATSREEGVVGTGELFF; cdr3_nt: TGTGCCACCAGCAGAGAGGAGGGTGTCGTCGGCACCGGGGAGCTGTTTTTT
v_call: TRBV5-1; clone_size: -; d_call: -; j_call: TRBJ2-2; cdr3_aa: CASGTANTGELFF; cdr3_nt: TGCGCCAGCGGCACCGCGAACACCGGGGAGCTGTTTTTT
v_call: TRBV20-1; clone_size: -; d_call: -; j_call: TRBJ2-1; cdr3_aa: CSAIENRGSSEQFF; cdr3_nt: TGCAGTGCTATAGAGAATAGGGGAAGTAGTGAGCAGTTCTTC
v_call: TRBV11-2; clone_size: many; d_call: -; j_call: TRBJ2-3; cdr3_aa: CASSISGRGTDTQYF; cdr3_nt: TGTGCCAGCAGCATAAGTGGTCGGGGCACAGATACGCAGTATTTT
v_call: TRBV14; clone_size: many; d_call: -; j_call: TRBJ1-4; cdr3_aa: CASSQGPNEKLFF; cdr3_nt: TGTGCCAGCAGCCAAGGCCCTAATGAAAAACTGTTTTTT
v_call: TRBV7-9; clone_size: few; d_call: -; j_call: TRBJ1-1; cdr3_aa: CASNPQGSTEAFF; cdr3_nt: TGTGCCAGCAACCCTCAGGGTTCCACTGAAGCTTTCTTT
v_call: TRBV9; clone_size: few; d_call: -; j_call: TRBJ2-7; cdr3_aa: CASSVGKTARVYEQYF; cdr3_nt: TGTGCCAGCAGCGTAGGCAAGACGGCGAGGGTCTACGAGCAGTACTTC
v_call: TRBV5-1; clone_size: many; d_call: -; j_call: TRBJ2-2; cdr3_aa: CASSASEYANTGELFF; cdr3_nt: TGCGCCAGCAGCGCTTCAGAATACGCGAACACCGGGGAGCTGTTTTTT
v_call: TRBV29-1; clone_size: many; d_call: -; j_call: TRBJ2-7; cdr3_aa: CSVRSASSYEQYF; cdr3_nt: TGCAGCGTTCGTTCAGCTAGCTCCTACGAGCAGTACTTC
v_call: TRBV11-2; clone_size: -; d_call: -; j_call: TRBJ2-4; cdr3_aa: CASSSQAAIGIQYF; cdr3_nt: TGTGCCAGCAGCTCCCAGGCGGCGATAGGCATTCAGTACTTC
v_call: TRBV10-2; clone_size: -; d_call: -; j_call: TRBJ2-1; cdr3_aa: CATAGDLTEQFF; cdr3_nt: TGCGCCACGGCCGGGGATTTGACTGAGCAGTTCTTC
v_call: TRBV24-1; clone_size: -; d_call: -; j_call: TRBJ2-5; cdr3_aa: CATSDPIGGGGETQYF; cdr3_nt: TGTGCCACCAGTGACCCAATTGGAGGGGGAGGGGAGACCCAGTACTTC
v_call: TRBV11-1; clone_size: many; d_call: -; j_call: TRBJ2-7; cdr3_aa: CASSLGGGLSYEQYF; cdr3_nt: TGTGCCAGCAGCTTAGGCGGGGGCCTTTCCTACGAGCAGTACTTC
v_call: TRBV5-1; clone_size: many; d_call: TRBD1; j_call: TRBJ1-6; cdr3_aa: CASSVIPGTDNSPLHF; cdr3_nt: TGCGCCAGCAGCGTTATTCCCGGGACAGATAATTCACCCCTCCACTTT
v_call: TRBV7-9; clone_size: -; d_call: TRBD1; j_call: TRBJ2-5; cdr3_aa: CASSPRGPETQYF; cdr3_nt: TGTGCCAGCAGCCCAAGGGGGCCAGAGACCCAGTACTTC
v_call: TRBV20-1; clone_size: many; d_call: TRBD1; j_call: TRBJ2-7; cdr3_aa: CSAGPGRGLYEQYF; cdr3_nt: TGCAGTGCTGGCCCCGGCAGGGGGCTTTACGAGCAGTACTTC
v_call: TRBV5-4; clone_size: -; d_call: -; j_call: TRBJ1-2; cdr3_aa: CASSRTPQDYGYTF; cdr3_nt: TGTGCCAGCAGCCGGACACCGCAGGACTATGGCTACACCTTC
v_call: TRBV12-3/TRBV12-4; clone_size: few; d_call: TRBD1; j_call: TRBJ2-5; cdr3_aa: CASSPGQLRETQYF; cdr3_nt: TGTGCCAGCAGCCCGGGACAGTTGCGAGAGACCCAGTACTTC
v_call: TRBV7-6; clone_size: many; d_call: TRBD2; j_call: TRBJ2-7; cdr3_aa: CASSLGGLDYEQYF; cdr3_nt: TGTGCCAGCAGCTTAGGTGGACTAGACTACGAGCAGTACTTC
v_call: TRBV7-2; clone_size: few; d_call: TRBD1; j_call: TRBJ2-2; cdr3_aa: CASSPRTGDTGELFF; cdr3_nt: TGTGCCAGCAGCCCCCGGACAGGGGACACCGGGGAGCTGTTTTTT
v_call: TRBV4-3; clone_size: -; d_call: TRBD2; j_call: TRBJ2-1; cdr3_aa: CASSQDVAGGPEEQFF; cdr3_nt: TGCGCCAGCAGCCAAGATGTAGCGGGGGGGCCAGAAGAGCAGTTCTTC
v_call: TRBV2; clone_size: many; d_call: TRBD1; j_call: TRBJ2-7; cdr3_aa: CASSERTGPYEQYF; cdr3_nt: TGTGCCAGCAGTGAACGGACAGGGCCCTACGAGCAGTACTTC
v_call: TRBV6-2/TRBV6-3; clone_size: -; d_call: TRBD2; j_call: TRBJ2-5; cdr3_aa: CASRLTSGGETQYF; cdr3_nt: TGTGCCAGCAGGCTGACTAGCGGGGGTGAGACCCAGTACTTC
v_call: TRBV15; clone_size: many; d_call: -; j_call: TRBJ1-2; cdr3_aa: CATSKRTGVYGYTF; cdr3_nt: TGTGCCACCAGCAAGCGTACAGGCGTCTATGGCTACACCTTC
v_call: TRBV3-1; clone_size: many; d_call: -; j_call: TRBJ1-1; cdr3_aa: CASSPTHKGTEAFF; cdr3_nt: TGTGCCAGCAGCCCGACGCATAAGGGGACTGAAGCTTTCTTT
v_call: TRBV28; clone_size: few; d_call: TRBD1; j_call: TRBJ2-5; cdr3_aa: CASRTGTQETQYF; cdr3_nt: TGTGCCAGCAGGACAGGGACCCAAGAGACCCAGTACTTC
v_call: TRBV11-2; clone_size: many; d_call: TRBD1; j_call: TRBJ1-2; cdr3_aa: CASSLVARGRAYGYTF; cdr3_nt: TGTGCCAGCAGCTTAGTGGCCAGGGGGCGTGCCTATGGCTACACCTTC
v_call: TRBV15; clone_size: -; d_call: -; j_call: TRBJ2-2; cdr3_aa: CATSRGLMDSTGELFF; cdr3_nt: TGTGCCACCAGCAGAGGTCTTATGGACAGCACCGGGGAGCTGTTTTTT
v_call: TRBV6-1; clone_size: many; d_call: -; j_call: TRBJ2-7; cdr3_aa: CASSPGTLVFYEQYF; cdr3_nt: TGTGCCAGCAGCCCCGGGACGCTTGTCTTCTACGAGCAGTACTTC
v_call: TRBV27; clone_size: -; d_call: -; j_call: TRBJ2-3; cdr3_aa: CASSSQGSADTQYF; cdr3_nt: TGTGCCAGCAGCTCACAGGGCTCCGCAGATACGCAGTATTTT
v_call: TRBV6-5; clone_size: -; d_call: TRBD2; j_call: TRBJ2-1; cdr3_aa: CASSSAAGGSYNEQFF; cdr3_nt: TGTGCCAGCAGTTCAGCAGCGGGGGGATCCTACAATGAGCAGTTCTTC
v_call: TRBV12-3/TRBV12-4; clone_size: -; d_call: TRBD2; j_call: TRBJ2-3; cdr3_aa: CASSLELAVDTQYF; cdr3_nt: TGTGCCAGCAGTTTAGAACTAGCGGTGGATACGCAGTATTTT
v_call: TRBV28; clone_size: many; d_call: -; j_call: TRBJ2-1; cdr3_aa: CASKGGGRYNEQFF; cdr3_nt: TGTGCCAGCAAGGGAGGGGGGCGCTACAATGAGCAGTTCTTC
v_call: TRBV3-1; clone_size: few; d_call: -; j_call: TRBJ1-1; cdr3_aa: CASSQVHTGNTEAFF; cdr3_nt: TGTGCCAGCAGCCAAGTCCACACAGGGAACACTGAAGCTTTCTTT
v_call: TRBV7-3; clone_size: -; d_call: TRBD2; j_call: TRBJ2-1; cdr3_aa: CASSPLAGGGNEQFF; cdr3_nt: TGTGCCAGCAGCCCACTTGCGGGGGGTGGAAATGAGCAGTTCTTC
v_call: TRBV28; clone_size: many; d_call: -; j_call: TRBJ1-4; cdr3_aa: CASSFPGNEKLFF; cdr3_nt: TGTGCCAGCAGTTTTCCGGGGAATGAAAAACTGTTTTTT